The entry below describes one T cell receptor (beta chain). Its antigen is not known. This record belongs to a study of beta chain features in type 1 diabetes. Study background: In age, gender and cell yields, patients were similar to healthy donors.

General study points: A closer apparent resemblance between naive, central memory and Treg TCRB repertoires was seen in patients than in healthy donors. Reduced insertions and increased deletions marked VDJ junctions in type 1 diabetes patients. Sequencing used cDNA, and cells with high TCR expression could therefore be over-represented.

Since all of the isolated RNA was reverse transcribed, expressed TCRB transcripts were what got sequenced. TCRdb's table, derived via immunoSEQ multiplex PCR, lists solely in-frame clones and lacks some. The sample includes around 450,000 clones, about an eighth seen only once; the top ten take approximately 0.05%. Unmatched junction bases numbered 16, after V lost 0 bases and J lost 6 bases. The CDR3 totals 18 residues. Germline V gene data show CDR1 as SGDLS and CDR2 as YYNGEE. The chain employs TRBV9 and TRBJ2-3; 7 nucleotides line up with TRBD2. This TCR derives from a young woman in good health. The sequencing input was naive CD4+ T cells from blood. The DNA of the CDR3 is TGTGCCAGCAGCGTAGGGGCCGTAGGTAGCGGCGGGGGTGATACGCAGTATTTT. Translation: CASSVGAVGSGGGDTQYF.